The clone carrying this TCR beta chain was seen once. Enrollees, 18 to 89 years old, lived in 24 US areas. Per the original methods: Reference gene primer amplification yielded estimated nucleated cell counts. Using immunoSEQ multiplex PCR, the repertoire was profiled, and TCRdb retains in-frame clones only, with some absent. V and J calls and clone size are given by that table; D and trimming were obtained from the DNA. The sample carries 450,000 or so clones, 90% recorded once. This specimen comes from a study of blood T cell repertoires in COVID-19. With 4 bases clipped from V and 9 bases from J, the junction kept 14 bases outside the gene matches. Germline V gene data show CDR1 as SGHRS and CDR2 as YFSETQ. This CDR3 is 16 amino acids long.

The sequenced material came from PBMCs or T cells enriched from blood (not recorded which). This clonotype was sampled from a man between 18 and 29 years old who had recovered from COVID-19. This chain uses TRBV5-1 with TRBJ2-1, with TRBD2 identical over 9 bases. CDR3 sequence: CASSLRAGGPEVEQFF. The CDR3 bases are TGCGCCAGCAGCCTCCGGGCGGGAGGGCCGGAGGTTGAGCAGTTCTTC. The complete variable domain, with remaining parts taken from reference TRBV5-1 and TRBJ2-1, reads KAGVTQTPRYLIKTRGQQVTLSCSPISGHRSVSWYQQTPGQGLQFLFEYFSETQRNKGNFPGRFSGRQFSNSRSEMNVSTLELGDSALYLCASSLRAGGPEVEQFFGPGTRLTVL.